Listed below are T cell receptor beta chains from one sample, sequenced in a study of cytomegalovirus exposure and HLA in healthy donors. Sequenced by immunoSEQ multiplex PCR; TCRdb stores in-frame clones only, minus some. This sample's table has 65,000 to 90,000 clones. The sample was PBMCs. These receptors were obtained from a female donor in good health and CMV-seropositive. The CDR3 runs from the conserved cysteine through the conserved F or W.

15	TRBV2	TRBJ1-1	CASSGQGALSTEAFF
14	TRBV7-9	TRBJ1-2	CASSLGKLAYGYTF
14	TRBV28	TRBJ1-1	CASSSDRMNTEAFF
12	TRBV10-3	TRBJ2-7	CAIRTSTYEQYF
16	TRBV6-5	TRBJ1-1	CASSYSYPGSNTEAFF
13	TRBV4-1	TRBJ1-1	CASSQITGAEAFF
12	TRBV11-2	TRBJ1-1	CASSLSQGGAFF
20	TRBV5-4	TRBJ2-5	CASSLADPTRTGRGQETQYF
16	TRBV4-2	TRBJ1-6	CASSQVTAGYNSPLHF
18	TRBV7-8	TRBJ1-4	CASSFSTVQGATNEKLFF
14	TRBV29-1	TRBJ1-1	CSVAALAGDTEAFF
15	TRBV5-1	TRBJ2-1	CASSTLAGDSNEQFF
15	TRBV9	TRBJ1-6	CASSASTGGLSPLHF
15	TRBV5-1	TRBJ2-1	CASSSGQGPYNEQFF
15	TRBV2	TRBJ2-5	CASSLDSGGAETQYF
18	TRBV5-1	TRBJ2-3	CASSRHTTTSKVTDTQYF